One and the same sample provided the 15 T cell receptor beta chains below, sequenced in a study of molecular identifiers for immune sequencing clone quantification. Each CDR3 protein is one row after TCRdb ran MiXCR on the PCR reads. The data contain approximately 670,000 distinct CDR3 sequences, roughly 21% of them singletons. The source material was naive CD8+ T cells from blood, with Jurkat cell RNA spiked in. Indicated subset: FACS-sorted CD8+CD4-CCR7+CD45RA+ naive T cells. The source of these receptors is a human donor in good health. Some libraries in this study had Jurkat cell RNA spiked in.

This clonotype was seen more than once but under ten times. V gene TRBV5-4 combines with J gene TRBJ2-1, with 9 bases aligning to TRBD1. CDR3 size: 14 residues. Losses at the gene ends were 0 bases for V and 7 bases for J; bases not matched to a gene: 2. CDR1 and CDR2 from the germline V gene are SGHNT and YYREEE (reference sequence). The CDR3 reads CASSLAGTGNEQFF. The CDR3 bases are TGTGCCAGCAGCTTGGCGGGGACAGGGAATGAGCAGTTCTTC.

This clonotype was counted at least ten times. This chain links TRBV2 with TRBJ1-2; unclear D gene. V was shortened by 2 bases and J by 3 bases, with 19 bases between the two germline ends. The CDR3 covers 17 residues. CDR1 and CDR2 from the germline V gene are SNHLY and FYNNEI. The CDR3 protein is CASSEMDGTSLDYGYTF. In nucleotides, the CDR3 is TGTGCCAGCAGTGAAATGGACGGCACGTCTCTAGACTATGGCTACACCTTC.

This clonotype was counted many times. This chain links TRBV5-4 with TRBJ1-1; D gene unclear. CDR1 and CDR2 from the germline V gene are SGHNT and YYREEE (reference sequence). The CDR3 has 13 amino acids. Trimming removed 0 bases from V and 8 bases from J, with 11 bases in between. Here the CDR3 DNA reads TGTGCCAGCAGCTTGGCCCCCTCGTTCGAAGCTTTCTTT. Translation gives CASSLAPSFEAFF.

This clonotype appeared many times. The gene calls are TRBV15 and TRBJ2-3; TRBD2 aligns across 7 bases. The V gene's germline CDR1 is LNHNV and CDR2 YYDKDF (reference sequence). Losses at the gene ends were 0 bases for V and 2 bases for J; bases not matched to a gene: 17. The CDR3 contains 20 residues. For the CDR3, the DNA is TGTGCCACCAGCAGAGATCGCTACGATGGGACTACCCAACCCACAGATACGCAGTATTTT. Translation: CATSRDRYDGTTQPTDTQYF.

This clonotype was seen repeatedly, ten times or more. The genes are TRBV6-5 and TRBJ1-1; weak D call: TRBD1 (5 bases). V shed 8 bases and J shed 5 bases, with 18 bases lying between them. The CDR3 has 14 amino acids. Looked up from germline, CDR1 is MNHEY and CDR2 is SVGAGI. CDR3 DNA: TGTGCCAGCCGTCCAATCGGTCCAGGGACTGAAGCTTTCTTT. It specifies CASRPIGPGTEAFF.

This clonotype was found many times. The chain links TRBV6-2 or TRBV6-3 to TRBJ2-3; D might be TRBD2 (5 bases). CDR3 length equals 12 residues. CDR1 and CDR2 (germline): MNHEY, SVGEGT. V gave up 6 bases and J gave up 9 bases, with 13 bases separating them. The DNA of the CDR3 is TGTGCCAGCAGGGACTTCTCGGGGACGCAGTATTTT. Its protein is CASRDFSGTQYF.

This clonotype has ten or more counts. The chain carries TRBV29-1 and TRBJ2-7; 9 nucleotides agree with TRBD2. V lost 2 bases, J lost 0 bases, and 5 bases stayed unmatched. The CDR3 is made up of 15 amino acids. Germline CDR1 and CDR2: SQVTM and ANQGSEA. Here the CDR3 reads CSVEKLREGSYEQYF. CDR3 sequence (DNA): TGCAGCGTTGAAAAGTTGCGGGAGGGCTCCTACGAGCAGTACTTC.

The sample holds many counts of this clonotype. Here the CDR3 reads CASSGRDRHTDTQYF. CDR3 nucleotide sequence: TGTGCCAGCAGCGGCCGGGACAGGCACACAGATACGCAGTATTTT. The chain is built from TRBV13 and TRBJ2-3, with TRBD1 matching 8 bases. The junction had 6 bases not matched to a gene; V was cut back by 5 bases and J by 2 bases. CDR3 length equals 15 residues. Germline V gene lookup returns CDR1 PRHDT and CDR2 FYEKMQ (reference sequence).

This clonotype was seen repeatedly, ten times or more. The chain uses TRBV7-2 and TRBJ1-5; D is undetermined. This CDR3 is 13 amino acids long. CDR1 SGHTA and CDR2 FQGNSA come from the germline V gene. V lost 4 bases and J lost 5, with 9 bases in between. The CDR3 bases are TGTGCCAGCAGCTCCGTTCCCTATCAGCCCCAGCATTTT. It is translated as CASSSVPYQPQHF.

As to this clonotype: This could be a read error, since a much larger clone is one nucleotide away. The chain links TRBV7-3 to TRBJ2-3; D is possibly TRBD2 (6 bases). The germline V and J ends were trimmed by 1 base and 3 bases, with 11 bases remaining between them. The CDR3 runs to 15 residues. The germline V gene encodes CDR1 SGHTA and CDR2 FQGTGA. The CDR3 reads CASSLIGSLTDTQYF. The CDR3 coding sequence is TGTGCCAGCAGCTTAATCGGGAGTTTGACAGATACGCAGTATTTT.

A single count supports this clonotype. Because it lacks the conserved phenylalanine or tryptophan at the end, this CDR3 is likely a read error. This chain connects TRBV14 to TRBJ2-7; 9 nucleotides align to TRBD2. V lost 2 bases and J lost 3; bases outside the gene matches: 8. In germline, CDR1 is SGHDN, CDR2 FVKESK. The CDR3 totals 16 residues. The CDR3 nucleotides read TGTGCCAGCAGCCAAATGGCTAGCGGGGCTTTCTACGAGCAGTACCTC. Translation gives CASSQMASGAFYEQYL.

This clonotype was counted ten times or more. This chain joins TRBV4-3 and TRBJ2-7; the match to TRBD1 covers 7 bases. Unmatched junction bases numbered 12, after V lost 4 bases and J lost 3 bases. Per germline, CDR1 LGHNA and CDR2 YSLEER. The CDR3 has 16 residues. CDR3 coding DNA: TGCGCCAGCAGCCCCGATGCCCCGGGACAGCTCTACGAGCAGTACTTC. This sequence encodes CASSPDAPGQLYEQYF.

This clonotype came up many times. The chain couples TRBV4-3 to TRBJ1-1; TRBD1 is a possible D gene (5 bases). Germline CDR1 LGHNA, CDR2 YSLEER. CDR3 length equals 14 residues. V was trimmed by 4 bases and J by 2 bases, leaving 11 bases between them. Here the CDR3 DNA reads TGCGCCAGCAGCCTAGGGGACCTTAACACTGAAGCTTTCTTT. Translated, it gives CASSLGDLNTEAFF.

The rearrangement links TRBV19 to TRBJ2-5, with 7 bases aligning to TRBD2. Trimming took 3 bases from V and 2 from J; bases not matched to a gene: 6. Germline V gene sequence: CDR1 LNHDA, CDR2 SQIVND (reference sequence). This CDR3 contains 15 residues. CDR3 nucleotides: TGTGCCAGTAGTATCTGGCTAGCGGAACAAGAGACCCAGTACTTC. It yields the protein CASSIWLAEQETQYF. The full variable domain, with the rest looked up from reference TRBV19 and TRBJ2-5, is DGGITQSPKYLFRKEGQNVTLSCEQNLNHDAMYWYRQDPGQGLRLIYYSQIVNDFQKGDIAEGYSVSREKKESFPLTVTSAQKNPTAFYLCASSIWLAEQETQYFGPGTRLLVL.

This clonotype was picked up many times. The chain's CDR3 is CASSLWTDSYNEQFF. The CDR3 DNA follows: TGTGCCAGCAGCTTATGGACAGACTCCTACAATGAGCAGTTCTTC. The chain carries TRBV7-8 and TRBJ2-1, with D possibly TRBD1 on 6 matching bases. Trimming removed 2 bases from V and 0 bases from J, with 8 bases in between. From germline, CDR1 is SGHVS and CDR2 FQNEAQ. The CDR3 contains 15 residues.